This TCR beta chain was captured by sequencing in a study of shared clonotypes between healthy human individuals. Comments on this clone: Its antigen is currently unknown.

General study findings and limits: Non-shared clonotypes displayed generation probabilities falling below those of clonotypes present in all four donors.

Assay: immunoSEQ multiplex PCR; the TCRdb copy retains only in-frame clones and omits some. Among about 1.5 million clones listed, around 98% were seen once. The CDR3 contains 14 residues. The germline gives CDR1 SNHLY, CDR2 FYNNEI. After removal of 3 bases from V and 3 bases from J, the junction contained 5 bases not matched to a gene. The TCR was taken from a man aged 30-40 years in good health. The sequencing sample was made of naive CD4+ T cells sorted from blood. Subset: CD45RA+ positively selected. V is TRBV2 and J is TRBJ2-7, with TRBD2 identical over 7 bases. The CDR3 nucleotides are TGTGCCAGCAGTGAGGGGACTATTAACTACGAGCAGTACTTC. Translated, it gives CASSEGTINYEQYF.